The sequence of this T cell receptor beta chain was determined in a study of T cell repertoires in cytomegalovirus infection. Trimming removed 3 bases from V and 10 bases from J, with 22 bases in between. CDR3 length: 15 residues. The germline V gene encodes CDR1 MDHEN and CDR2 SYDVKM. TCRdb passed the reads through MiXCR, listing each CDR3 protein once. The profile covers 250,000 or so distinct CDR3 sequences, with about a sixth appearing a single time and 40% to 55% taken by the ten largest. The sequence came from a human donor in good health (CMV status not recorded). Some clones in this sample may be carry-over from other donors' samples. The chain has TRBV28 and TRBJ2-7, with D tentatively TRBD1 or TRBD2 (5 bases each). The sample consisted of CD8+ T cells from PBMCs. CDR3 in DNA: TGTGCCAGCAGTTTGTTCGGGACGCCACCGAGCGATCAGTACTTC. Protein product: CASSLFGTPPSDQYF.